The 12 T cell receptor beta chains given below trace back to one sample, sequenced in a study of T cell responses to AZD1222 COVID-19 vaccine. The method was immunoSEQ multiplex PCR; TCRdb's version includes in-frame clones alone and lacks a portion of them. The sample consists of over 85,000 clones, roughly 85% of them appearing once. Sequencing was performed on peripheral blood, taken on day 0 of AZD1222 vaccination. The receptors shown here come from an adult in good health.

The V and J genes are TRBV19 and TRBJ2-1; 10 bases fit TRBD2. J gave up 4 bases and V 4 bases, and 4 bases lay outside the gene matches. The CDR3 has 15 residues. Germline CDR1 LNHDA, CDR2 SQIVND (reference sequence). CDR3 bases: TGTGCCAGTAGTACTCCGGGACTAGCGTACAATGAGCAGTTCTTC. It codes for CASSTPGLAYNEQFF.

The rearrangement joins TRBV19 to TRBJ2-7; 7 bases line up with TRBD2. This CDR3 has 12 amino acids. Germline V CDR1 and CDR2: LNHDA, SQIVND (reference sequence). The trim removed 5 bases at V and 5 bases at J, leaving 3 bases unmatched. Here the CDR3 reads CASSPGTNEQYF. For the CDR3, the DNA is TGTGCCAGTAGTCCAGGGACTAACGAGCAGTACTTC. Using reference TRBV19 and TRBJ2-7 for the parts outside the CDR3, the full variable domain is DGGITQSPKYLFRKEGQNVTLSCEQNLNHDAMYWYRQDPGQGLRLIYYSQIVNDFQKGDIAEGYSVSREKKESFPLTVTSAQKNPTAFYLCASSPGTNEQYFGPGTRLTVT.

The chain links TRBV30 to TRBJ1-4; the D is unclear. V was trimmed by 0 bases and J by 6 bases, leaving 5 bases between them. The germline V gene encodes CDR1 GTSNPN and CDR2 SVGIG (reference sequence). This CDR3 spans 12 amino acids. CDR3 bases: TGTGCCTGGAGTGTAATGCATGAAAAACTGTTTTTT. Its translation is CAWSVMHEKLFF.

This chain's CDR3 is CASSYWQLSSGANVLTF. The CDR3, as DNA: TGTGCCAGCAGTTACTGGCAGTTAAGCTCTGGGGCCAACGTCCTGACTTTC. The rearrangement uses TRBV6-2 or TRBV6-3 and TRBJ2-6; D not resolved. V was shortened by 1 base and J by 0 bases, with 10 bases between the two germline ends. Germline V gene sequence: CDR1 MNHEY, CDR2 SVGEGT. The CDR3 has 17 residues.

The DNA for the CDR3 is TGTGCCAGCAGCCTCGCAGGGTCCTCTAACTATGGCTACACCTTC. It encodes CASSLAGSSNYGYTF. The chain employs TRBV4-2 and TRBJ1-2; tentative D call: TRBD1 (5 bases). Germline CDR1 is LGHNA and CDR2 is YNFKEQ. The CDR3 extends over 15 amino acids. Trimming pared 4 bases from V and 0 bases from J, leaving 12 bases between.

The CDR3 reads CSVDRGGNTEAFF. Here the CDR3 DNA reads TGCAGCGTCGACAGGGGGGGGAACACTGAAGCTTTCTTT. The rearrangement links TRBV29-1 to TRBJ1-1; 9 bases fit TRBD1. The V gene's germline CDR1 is SQVTM and CDR2 ANQGSEA. CDR3 length equals 13 residues. V shed 6 bases and J 1 base; nucleotides not matched to a gene: 3.

This chain uses TRBV7-8 with TRBJ1-6; no definite D call. The CDR3 totals 12 residues. V was clipped by 3 bases and J by 9 bases, with 6 bases between them. In germline, CDR1 is SGHVS, CDR2 FQNEAQ. The CDR3: CASSLDFSPLHF. The DNA of the CDR3 is TGTGCCAGCAGCTTGGACTTTTCACCCCTCCACTTT.

V is TRBV19 and J is TRBJ1-5; perhaps TRBD1 as D (5 bases). Germline V gene lookup returns CDR1 LNHDA and CDR2 SQIVND (reference sequence). The ends were cut back, 4 bases at V and 3 bases at J, with 10 bases in the middle. This CDR3 has 14 amino acids. The CDR3 sequence is CASSRQGDNQPQHF. CDR3 DNA: TGTGCCAGTAGTAGGCAGGGCGACAATCAGCCCCAGCATTTT.

DNA of the CDR3: TGCGCCAGCAGCTTGGGGTATGGCAGTTTAACAGATACGCAGTATTTT. Translation: CASSLGYGSLTDTQYF. V and J are TRBV5-1 and TRBJ2-3; no clear D. Trimming took off 0 bases at V and 3 bases at J, with 14 bases between the two ends. The CDR3 spans 16 residues. Germline loops: CDR1 SGHRS, CDR2 YFSETQ.

The chain links TRBV5-1 to TRBJ1-4; possibly TRBD1 for D (6 bases). Germline-derived CDR1 and CDR2 are SGHRS and YFSETQ. The CDR3 is 14 amino acids. The V and J ends lost 4 bases and 4 bases respectively, with 11 bases between them. CDR3 in amino acids: CASSPGAINEKLFF. As DNA, the CDR3 is TGCGCCAGCAGCCCGGGGGCCATTAATGAAAAACTGTTTTTT.

This clone came up once. The genes are TRBV6-5 and TRBJ1-5, with 7 bases identical to TRBD1. The CDR3 runs to 14 residues. Looked up from germline, CDR1 is MNHEY and CDR2 is SVGAGI. J gave up 2 bases and V 9 bases, and 7 bases lay outside the gene matches. The CDR3 sequence is CASTGVIGNQPQHF. CDR3 sequence (DNA): TGTGCCAGTACAGGGGTGATTGGCAATCAGCCCCAGCATTTT.

The chain is built from TRBV14 and TRBJ1-1; D unclear. The ends were cut back, 1 base at V and 4 bases at J, with 7 bases in the middle. From germline, CDR1 is SGHDN and CDR2 FVKESK. The CDR3 runs 13 residues. CDR3: CASSQGVLTEAFF. DNA for the CDR3: TGTGCCAGCAGCCAAGGGGTACTCACTGAAGCTTTCTTT.